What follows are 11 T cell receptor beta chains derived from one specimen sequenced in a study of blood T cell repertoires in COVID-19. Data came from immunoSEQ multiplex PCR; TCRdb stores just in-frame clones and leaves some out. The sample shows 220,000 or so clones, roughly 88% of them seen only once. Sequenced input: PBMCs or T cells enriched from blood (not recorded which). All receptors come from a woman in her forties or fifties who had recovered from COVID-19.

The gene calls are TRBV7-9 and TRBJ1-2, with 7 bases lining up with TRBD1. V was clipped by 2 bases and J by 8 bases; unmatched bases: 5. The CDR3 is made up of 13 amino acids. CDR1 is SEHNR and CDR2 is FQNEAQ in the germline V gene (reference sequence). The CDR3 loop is CASSLPQGEGYTF. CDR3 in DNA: TGTGCCAGCAGCTTACCCCAGGGGGAAGGCTACACCTTC.

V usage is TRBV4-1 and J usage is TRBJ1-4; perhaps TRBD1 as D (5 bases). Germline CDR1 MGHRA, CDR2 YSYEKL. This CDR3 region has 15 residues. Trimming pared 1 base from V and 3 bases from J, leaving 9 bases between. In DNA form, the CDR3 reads TGCGCCAGCAGCCAAGGGCAGGGATCTAATGAAAAACTGTTTTTT. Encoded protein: CASSQGQGSNEKLFF.

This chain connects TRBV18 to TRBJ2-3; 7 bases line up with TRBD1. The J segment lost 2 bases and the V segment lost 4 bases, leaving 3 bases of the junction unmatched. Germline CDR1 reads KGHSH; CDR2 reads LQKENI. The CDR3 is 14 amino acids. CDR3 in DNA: TGTGCCAGCTCACTCGGGACAGTCACAGATACGCAGTATTTT. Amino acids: CASSLGTVTDTQYF. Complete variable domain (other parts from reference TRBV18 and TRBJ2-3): NAGVMQNPRHLVRRRGQEARLRCSPMKGHSHVYWYRQLPEEGLKFMVYLQKENIIDESGMPKERFSAEFPKEGPSILRIQQVVRGDSAAYFCASSLGTVTDTQYFGPGTRLTVL.

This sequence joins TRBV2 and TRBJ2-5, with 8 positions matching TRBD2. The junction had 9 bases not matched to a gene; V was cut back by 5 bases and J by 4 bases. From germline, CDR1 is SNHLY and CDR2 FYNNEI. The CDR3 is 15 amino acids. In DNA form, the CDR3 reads TGTGCCAGCAGTCCGACTAGCGCGGGGTCAGAGACCCAGTACTTC. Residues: CASSPTSAGSETQYF.

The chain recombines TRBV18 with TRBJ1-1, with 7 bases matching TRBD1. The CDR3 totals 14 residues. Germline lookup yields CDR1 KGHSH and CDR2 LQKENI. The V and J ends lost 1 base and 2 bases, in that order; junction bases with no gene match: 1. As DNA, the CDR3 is TGTGCCAGCTCACCACGGGACAGCAACACTGAAGCTTTCTTT. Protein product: CASSPRDSNTEAFF.

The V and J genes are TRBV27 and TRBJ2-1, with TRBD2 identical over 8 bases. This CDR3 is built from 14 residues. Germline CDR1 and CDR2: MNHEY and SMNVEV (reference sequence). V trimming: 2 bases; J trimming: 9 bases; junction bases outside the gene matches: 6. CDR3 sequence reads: CASSLIGGAFEQFF. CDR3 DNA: TGTGCCAGCAGTTTAATCGGGGGGGCTTTTGAGCAGTTCTTC.

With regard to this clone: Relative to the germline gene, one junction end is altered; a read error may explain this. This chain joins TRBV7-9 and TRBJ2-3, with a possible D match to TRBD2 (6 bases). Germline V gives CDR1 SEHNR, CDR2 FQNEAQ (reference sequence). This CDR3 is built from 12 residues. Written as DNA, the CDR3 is TGTGCCAGCAGCTTAGTGGCGGGGTCCTGGGTTTTT. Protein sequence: CASSLVAGSWVF.

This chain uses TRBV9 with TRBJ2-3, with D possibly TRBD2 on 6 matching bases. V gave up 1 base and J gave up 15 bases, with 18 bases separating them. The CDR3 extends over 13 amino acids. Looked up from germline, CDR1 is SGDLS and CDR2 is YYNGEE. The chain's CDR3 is CASSVMMSGQNYF. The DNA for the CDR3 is TGTGCCAGCAGCGTAATGATGAGCGGGCAAAATTATTTT.

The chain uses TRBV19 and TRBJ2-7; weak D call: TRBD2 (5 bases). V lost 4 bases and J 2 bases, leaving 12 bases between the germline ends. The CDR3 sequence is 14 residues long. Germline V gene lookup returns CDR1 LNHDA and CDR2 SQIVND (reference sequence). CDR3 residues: CASSTPGKTYEQYF. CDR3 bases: TGTGCCAGTAGTACGCCCGGGAAAACCTACGAGCAGTACTTC.

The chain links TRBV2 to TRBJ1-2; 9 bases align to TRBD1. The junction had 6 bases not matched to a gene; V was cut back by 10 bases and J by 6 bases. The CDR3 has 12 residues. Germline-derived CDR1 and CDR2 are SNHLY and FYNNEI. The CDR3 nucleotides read TGTGCCACACAGGGGGCTTTCAATGGCTACACCTTC. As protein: CATQGAFNGYTF. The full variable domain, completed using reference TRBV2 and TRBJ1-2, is EPEVTQTPSHQVTQMGQEVILRCVPISNHLYFYWYRQILGQKVEFLVSFYNNEISEKSEIFDDQFSVERPDGSNFTLKIRSTKLEDSAMYFCATQGAFNGYTFGSGTRLTVV.

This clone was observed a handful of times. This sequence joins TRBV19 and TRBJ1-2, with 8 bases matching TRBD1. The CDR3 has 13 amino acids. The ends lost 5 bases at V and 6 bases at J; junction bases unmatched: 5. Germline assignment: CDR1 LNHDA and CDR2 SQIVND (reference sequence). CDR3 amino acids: CASSPGQGHGYTF. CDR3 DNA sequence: TGTGCCAGTAGTCCCGGACAGGGCCATGGCTACACCTTC.